This T cell receptor beta chain was captured in a study of shared clonotypes between healthy human individuals. Sequencing used immunoSEQ multiplex PCR; TCRdb keeps in-frame clones, though not all of them. The sample lists about 2.1 million clones; around 95% were seen once. The CDR3 totals 12 residues. The germline V and J ends were trimmed by 4 bases and 7 bases, with 10 bases remaining between them. In germline, CDR1 is MGHDK, CDR2 SYGVNS. CD45RO-negative cells were positively selected for CCR7, leaving out terminally differentiated effector memory CD45RA+ cells. Material: naive CD8+ T cells from PBMCs. This sequence was found in a man aged 18 to 30 in good health. Some clones in this sample may be carry-over from other donors' samples. The chain joins TRBV25-1 to TRBJ1-2; D may be TRBD1 (5 bases). CDR3 residues: CASSAEGRGYTF. The CDR3 DNA follows: TGTGCCAGCAGTGCCGAGGGACGTGGCTACACCTTC.